Below, 28 T cell receptor beta chains from the same sample are listed, as sequenced in a study of cytomegalovirus exposure and HLA in healthy donors. The PCR ran on 60 Vbeta and 13 Jbeta primers. Some clones are missing from TCRdb's copy, which holds only in-frame ones; the method was immunoSEQ multiplex PCR. Of around 150,000 clones in the sample, roughly 73% were seen once. Sequenced sample: PBMCs. These receptors were taken from a woman in her twenties or thirties in good health and CMV-seronegative.

The rearrangement uses TRBV19 and TRBJ1-5; D is uncertain. V lost 7 bases, J lost 0 bases, and 13 bases lay in between. CDR1 is LNHDA and CDR2 is SQIVND in the germline V gene (reference sequence). CDR3 length: 15 amino acids. In DNA form, the CDR3 reads TGTGCCAGTATTAAGACGGGGAATAGCAATCAGCCCCAGCATTTT. Translation gives CASIKTGNSNQPQHF.

The chain joins TRBV19 to TRBJ2-5; weak D call: TRBD1 (6 bases). The V gene's germline CDR1 is LNHDA and CDR2 SQIVND (reference sequence). V shed 2 bases and J shed 2 bases, with 6 bases lying between them. There are 13 residues in the CDR3. CDR3 nucleotide sequence: TGTGCCAGTAGTATACAGGGGCAAGAGACCCAGTACTTC. As protein: CASSIQGQETQYF. The complete variable domain, with remaining parts taken from reference TRBV19 and TRBJ2-5, reads DGGITQSPKYLFRKEGQNVTLSCEQNLNHDAMYWYRQDPGQGLRLIYYSQIVNDFQKGDIAEGYSVSREKKESFPLTVTSAQKNPTAFYLCASSIQGQETQYFGPGTRLLVL.

This sequence joins TRBV6-1 and TRBJ1-5; D is perhaps TRBD1 (5 bases). The ends were cut back, 4 bases at V and 1 base at J, with 17 bases in the middle. The CDR3 contains 17 residues. CDR1 is MNHNS and CDR2 is SASEGT in the germline V gene. CDR3 amino acids: CASSGVVVGGSNQPQHF. CDR3 nucleotides: TGTGCCAGCAGTGGGGTGGTAGTCGGGGGGAGCAATCAGCCCCAGCATTTT.

V usage is TRBV5-1 and J usage is TRBJ2-7; 8 nucleotides line up with TRBD2. Germline-derived CDR1 and CDR2 are SGHRS and YFSETQ. The CDR3 covers 15 residues. Losses at the gene ends were 5 bases for V and 9 bases for J; bases not matched to a gene: 16. Here the CDR3 reads CASRSEGLAIAVQYF. Written as DNA, the CDR3 is TGCGCCAGCAGATCAGAAGGACTAGCAATCGCGGTGCAGTACTTC.

This chain joins TRBV28 and TRBJ1-5; the match to TRBD1 covers 10 bases. V gave up 10 bases and J gave up 3 bases; unmatched junction bases: 9. The CDR3 is 15 amino acids. Per the germline V gene, CDR1 is MDHEN and CDR2 is SYDVKM. CDR3 in DNA: TGTGCCACCTCCACGGGACAGGGGAACAATCAGCCCCAGCATTTT. Its protein product is CATSTGQGNNQPQHF.

This clone was counted once. This rearrangement joins TRBV5-1 to TRBJ2-1; 7 bases map to TRBD1. The V gene end was trimmed by 0 bases and the J gene end by 9 bases; junction bases not matched to a gene: 6. This CDR3 has 14 residues. Germline V gene data show CDR1 as SGHRS and CDR2 as YFSETQ. The CDR3 region is CASSLGQGRSEQFF. The CDR3 DNA is TGCGCCAGCAGCTTGGGACAGGGTCGGAGTGAGCAGTTCTTC.

This chain connects TRBV30 to TRBJ1-4, with D hard to call. The CDR3 is made up of 13 amino acids. CDR1 GTSNPN and CDR2 SVGIG come from the germline V gene (reference sequence). V shed 4 bases and J shed 5 bases, with 11 bases lying between them. The CDR3 DNA is TGTGCCTGGAAAGGTAGCTCCAATGAAAAACTGTTTTTT. Protein sequence: CAWKGSSNEKLFF.

The chain recombines TRBV5-1 with TRBJ1-2, with 9 bases lining up with TRBD1. Germline V gene data show CDR1 as SGHRS and CDR2 as YFSETQ. V lost 4 bases to trimming and J lost 2 bases; unmatched junction nucleotides: 3. The CDR3 spans 14 residues. This chain's CDR3 is CASSRGQGNYGYTF. Here the CDR3 DNA reads TGCGCCAGCAGCAGGGGACAGGGAAACTATGGCTACACCTTC.

The sample holds one count of this clone. The gene calls are TRBV29-1 and TRBJ1-2; D is unclear. V gave up 7 bases and J gave up 1 base, with 10 bases separating them. The CDR3 spans 12 residues. Germline loops: CDR1 SQVTM, CDR2 ANQGSEA. The CDR3 loop is CSAEDHNYGYTF. The CDR3 bases are TGCAGCGCGGAGGACCATAACTATGGCTACACCTTC.

V is TRBV19 and J is TRBJ2-1; 7 nucleotides align to TRBD2. The CDR3 has 17 amino acids. In germline, CDR1 is LNHDA, CDR2 SQIVND (reference sequence). Unmatched junction bases numbered 17, after V lost 5 bases and J lost 7 bases. CDR3 amino acids: CASSSRLAIPAINEQFF. CDR3 sequence (DNA): TGTGCCAGTAGTTCCCGACTAGCCATTCCTGCCATAAATGAGCAGTTCTTC.

The genes are TRBV18 and TRBJ2-1, with 8 bases lining up with TRBD2. The J segment lost 9 bases and the V segment lost 6 bases, leaving 4 bases of the junction unmatched. CDR1 is KGHSH, CDR2 LQKENI, per germline. CDR3 length equals 12 residues. CDR3 in DNA: TGTGCCAGCTCCGGGGGGGCAGGTGAGCAGTTCTTC. Amino acid sequence: CASSGGAGEQFF.

The genes are TRBV7-9 and TRBJ1-4, with 8 bases fitting TRBD1. Germline values: CDR1 SEHNR, CDR2 FQNEAQ (reference sequence). V lost 5 bases to trimming and J lost 4 bases; unmatched junction nucleotides: 12. The CDR3 extends over 17 amino acids. In nucleotides, the CDR3 is TGTGCCAGCAGCGTTTCAGGGGGCGGACGGATTAATGAAAAACTGTTTTTT. Translation gives CASSVSGGGRINEKLFF.

The V gene is TRBV9, the J gene TRBJ1-4; 12 bases are a match to TRBD1. V lost 3 bases, J lost 6 bases, and 9 bases stayed unmatched. There are 17 residues in the CDR3. Germline loops: CDR1 SGDLS, CDR2 YYNGEE. CDR3: CASSGWNRDRGHEKLFF. CDR3 coding DNA: TGTGCCAGCAGCGGGTGGAACCGGGACAGGGGGCATGAAAAACTGTTTTTT.

The chain uses TRBV20-1 and TRBJ2-1, with a possible D match to TRBD2 (7 bases). The CDR3 length is 9 residues. Trimming took off 5 bases at V and 14 bases at J, with 10 bases between the two ends. CDR1 is DFQATT and CDR2 is SNEGSKA in the germline V gene (reference sequence). Written as DNA, the CDR3 is TGCAGTGCTGGGGGGGCGGAGTTCTTC. Protein: CSAGGAEFF.

The chain uses TRBV7-2 and TRBJ2-7; 8 bases align to TRBD2. The germline gives CDR1 SGHTA, CDR2 FQGNSA. V dropped 5 bases and J dropped 4; count of bases not matched to a gene: 7. The CDR3 extends over 14 amino acids. CDR3 sequence reads: CASSRTGGQYEQYF. The CDR3 DNA sequence: TGTGCCAGCAGCCGTACGGGGGGGCAATACGAGCAGTACTTC.

The chain joins TRBV4-1 to TRBJ2-7; 11 bases are a match to TRBD1. J gave up 2 bases and V 0 bases, and 3 bases lay outside the gene matches. The CDR3 runs to 16 residues. Germline V gives CDR1 MGHRA, CDR2 YSYEKL. CDR3 loop: CASSQDWGQGAYEQYF. Written as DNA, the CDR3 is TGCGCCAGCAGCCAAGATTGGGGACAGGGGGCCTACGAGCAGTACTTC.

The CDR3: CATSGVRENQPQHF. The CDR3 bases are TGTGCCACCTCGGGGGTGCGGGAAAATCAGCCCCAGCATTTT. V gene TRBV7-9 combines with J gene TRBJ1-5; possible D gene TRBD1, 5 bases. There are 14 residues in the CDR3. V dropped 10 bases and J dropped 4 bases, with 17 bases sitting between them. Germline-derived CDR1 and CDR2 are SEHNR and FQNEAQ (reference sequence).

In regard to this clone: The junction departs from the called germline gene at one end, perhaps through a read error. This rearrangement joins TRBV7-7 to TRBJ1-3; D possibly corresponds to TRBD1 (5 bases). The CDR3 has 16 amino acids. Germline loops: CDR1 SSHAT, CDR2 FNYEAQ (reference sequence). CDR3 coding DNA: TGTGCTAGCAGCTTAGCGCAGGGAATGCACAGAGACACCATATATTTT. Amino acid sequence: CASSLAQGMHRDTIYF.

The rearrangement joins TRBV5-1 to TRBJ2-3, with unresolved D. This CDR3 comprises 14 residues. Germline V gene data show CDR1 as SGHRS and CDR2 as YFSETQ. V was cut by 0 bases and J by 1 base, with 6 bases left in between. CDR3 bases: TGCGCCAGCAGCTTGGATCCAGGCACAGATACGCAGTATTTT. Its translation is CASSLDPGTDTQYF.

This rearrangement joins TRBV5-1 to TRBJ1-4; the match to TRBD1 covers 7 bases. CDR3 length equals 14 residues. Per the germline V gene, CDR1 is SGHRS and CDR2 is YFSETQ. The J segment lost 8 bases and the V segment lost 1 base, leaving 5 bases of the junction unmatched. CDR3 residues: CASSLTGDGEKLFF. The CDR3 nucleotides are TGCGCCAGCAGCTTGACAGGGGACGGGGAAAAACTGTTTTTT.

The genes are TRBV7-2 and TRBJ1-2; D unresolved. From germline, CDR1 is SGHTA and CDR2 FQGNSA. The CDR3 totals 12 residues. Trimming pared 5 bases from V and 3 bases from J, leaving 7 bases between. The CDR3 loop is CASSPEYYGYTF. CDR3 nucleotides: TGTGCCAGCAGCCCGGAGTACTATGGCTACACCTTC.

On this clone: The sample contains more than one DNA sequence encoding this CDR3. This chain joins TRBV5-1 and TRBJ2-3, with a tentative D call TRBD2 (5 bases). With 0 bases removed from V and 0 bases from J, the gap between germline ends came to 5 bases. CDR1 SGHRS and CDR2 YFSETQ come from the germline V gene. This CDR3 has 14 residues. CDR3 residues: CASSLGTSTDTQYF. CDR3 coding DNA: TGCGCCAGCAGCTTGGGGACTAGCACAGATACGCAGTATTTT.

The gene calls are TRBV9 and TRBJ1-3; 9 bases map to TRBD1. CDR3 size: 16 residues. CDR1 and CDR2 (germline): SGDLS, YYNGEE. J lost 4 bases, V lost 2 bases, and 7 bases had no gene match. The DNA of the CDR3 is TGTGCCAGCAGCGTCCAGGGACAGGGCAAAGGAAACACCATATATTTT. Translation gives CASSVQGQGKGNTIYF.

The chain couples TRBV15 to TRBJ2-7, with TRBD2 identical over 7 bases. The V segment lost 5 bases and the J segment 0 bases; nucleotides outside the gene matches: 10. The germline V gene encodes CDR1 LNHNV and CDR2 YYDKDF (reference sequence). The CDR3 length is 16 residues. CDR3 DNA sequence: TGTGCCACCAGCCCAAGCGGGGAGGGACGCTCCTACGAGCAGTACTTC. This sequence encodes CATSPSGEGRSYEQYF.

CDR3: CASSTGTSPYNEQFF. In DNA form, the CDR3 reads TGCGCCAGCAGCACCGGGACAAGCCCCTACAATGAGCAGTTCTTC. The V call is TRBV5-1, the J call TRBJ2-1; D may be TRBD1 (6 bases). CDR1 is SGHRS and CDR2 is YFSETQ in the germline V gene. The V end was cut by 4 bases, the J end by 2 bases, with 13 bases between. This CDR3 comprises 15 residues. Combining the CDR3 with reference TRBV5-1 and TRBJ2-1 gives the whole variable domain KAGVTQTPRYLIKTRGQQVTLSCSPISGHRSVSWYQQTPGQGLQFLFEYFSETQRNKGNFPGRFSGRQFSNSRSEMNVSTLELGDSALYLCASSTGTSPYNEQFFGPGTRLTVL.

J is TRBJ1-1 and V is TRBV19; D not resolved. Trimming took off 9 bases at V and 1 base at J, with 12 bases between the two ends. Per germline, CDR1 LNHDA and CDR2 SQIVND (reference sequence). There are 13 residues in the CDR3. The CDR3 is CASSGLANTEAFF. The DNA of the CDR3 is TGTGCCAGCTCCGGGCTAGCGAACACTGAAGCTTTCTTT.

Only a few counts were recorded for this clone. The chain recombines TRBV11-2 with TRBJ2-5; perhaps TRBD2 as D (6 bases). This CDR3 has 14 amino acids. From germline, CDR1 is SGHAT and CDR2 FQNNGV. Between the trimmed V and J ends, which lost 4 bases and 5 bases, there was a span of 14 bases. CDR3 nucleotide sequence: TGTGCCAGCAGCTCGACTAGTGTATGGGAGACCCAGTACTTC. The encoded protein is CASSSTSVWETQYF.

The V and J genes are TRBV5-1 and TRBJ2-2; TRBD1 matches at 9 bases. The V and J ends lost 4 bases and 4 bases, in that order; junction bases with no gene match: 5. This CDR3 comprises 15 residues. Germline CDR1 reads SGHRS; CDR2 reads YFSETQ. DNA for the CDR3: TGCGCCAGCAGCCTCAGGACAGGGGCCACCGGGGAGCTGTTTTTT. Translated, it gives CASSLRTGATGELFF.